This T cell receptor (beta chain) came from a study of blood T cell repertoires in COVID-19. Study as a whole: The samples span acute and convalescent COVID-19 from the United States, Italy and Spain. From T cells, B-cell-depleted T cells, or PBMCs came the material, which was cDNA or gDNA.

In the authors' workflow: Amplification of reference gene primers was used by the study to estimate nucleated cell counts. Assay used: immunoSEQ multiplex PCR; TCRdb lists only in-frame clones, some missing. That table gives V, J and clone size, and the DNA gave D and trimming. The table records 100,000 to 150,000 clones, roughly 84% of them present only once. Germline loops: CDR1 MGHRA, CDR2 YSYEKL. Trimming cost V 3 bases and J 2 bases; bases outside gene matches: 5. The CDR3 contains 16 residues. What was sequenced was PBMCs or T cells enriched from blood (not recorded which). This TCR was recovered from a woman younger than 45 who had recovered from COVID-19. This chain joins TRBV4-1 and TRBJ2-1, with 9 bases matching TRBD2. The CDR3 protein is CASSQEAGGPYNEQFF. In nucleotides, the CDR3 is TGCGCCAGCAGCCAGGAAGCGGGAGGTCCCTACAATGAGCAGTTCTTC.